Listed below are T cell receptor beta chains from one sample, sequenced in a study of T cell responses to AZD1222 COVID-19 vaccine. This table comes from immunoSEQ multiplex PCR, and its TCRdb copy is limited to in-frame clones, with some not included. The sample records about 97,000 clones, around 89% being singletons. The sample here was peripheral blood, taken on day 0 of AZD1222 vaccination. Every receptor here comes from an adult in good health. The CDR3 runs from the conserved cysteine through the conserved F or W. A D gene is named only where the DNA matches it firmly. Size is omitted from some rows. Given values are once, few, many or a class for expanded clones.

j_gene | abundance | v_gene | d_gene | CDR3aa | CDR3nt
TRBJ2-5 | - | TRBV5-5 | - | CASSFTARETQYF | TGTGCCAGCAGCTTTACCGCCCGGGAGACCCAGTACTTC
TRBJ2-3 | few | TRBV9 | TRBD2 | CASSVAQGSGGVYTQYF | TGTGCCAGCAGCGTTGCCCAAGGATCGGGAGGGGTTTATACGCAGTATTTT
TRBJ1-4 | - | TRBV5-6 | TRBD1 | CASSSGQGAWEKLFF | TGTGCCAGCAGCTCGGGACAGGGGGCGTGGGAAAAACTGTTTTTT
TRBJ1-1 | - | TRBV18 | - | CASSRSGETEAFF | TGTGCCAGCTCACGGAGTGGGGAAACTGAAGCTTTCTTT
TRBJ2-2 | - | TRBV5-1 | TRBD2 | CASSPHPGTSGTGELFF | TGCGCCAGCAGCCCACATCCCGGGACTAGCGGTACCGGGGAGCTGTTTTTT
TRBJ2-3 | - | TRBV6-2/TRBV6-3 | TRBD2 | CASSYQTSGAKDTQYF | TGTGCCAGCAGTTACCAGACTAGCGGGGCCAAAGATACGCAGTATTTT
TRBJ2-1 | - | TRBV7-3 | TRBD2 | CASSPSGRAFDEQFF | TGTGCCAGCAGCCCCAGCGGGAGGGCCTTTGATGAGCAGTTCTTC
TRBJ1-5 | - | TRBV6-6 | TRBD1 | CASSQGGNQPQHF | TGTGCCAGCAGTCAGGGGGGCAATCAGCCCCAGCATTTT
TRBJ2-5 | - | TRBV2 | TRBD1 | CASSLGTEQETQYF | TGTGCCAGCAGTTTGGGGACAGAGCAAGAGACCCAGTACTTC
TRBJ2-7 | - | TRBV11-2 | - | CASSLRDLGEQYF | TGTGCCAGCAGCTTACGGGATTTGGGTGAGCAGTACTTC
TRBJ1-4 | - | TRBV19 | - | CASSERTENEKLFF | TGTGCCAGTAGTGAACGGACAGAAAATGAAAAACTGTTTTTT
TRBJ2-5 | - | TRBV5-1 | - | CASSLVGRVQETQYF | TGCGCCAGCAGCTTGGTCGGGAGAGTCCAAGAGACCCAGTACTTC
TRBJ1-1 | - | TRBV6-5 | - | CASSLVPLGGTEAFF | TGTGCCAGCAGCCTCGTTCCTCTGGGCGGGACTGAAGCTTTCTTT
TRBJ2-1 | - | TRBV10-2 | - | CASSEQQYNEQFF | TGCGCCAGCAGTGAGCAACAGTACAATGAGCAGTTCTTC
TRBJ1-6 | - | TRBV7-3 | TRBD1 | CASSSTGGYNSPLHF | TGTGCCAGCAGCTCGACAGGGGGCTATAATTCACCCCTCCACTTT
TRBJ1-5 | once | TRBV19 | TRBD1 | CASSIRSRRQGPQHF | TGTGCCAGTAGTATAAGGTCTAGGCGACAGGGGCCCCAGCATTTT
TRBJ1-2 | - | TRBV12-3/TRBV12-4 | TRBD1 | CASSPDRGLGYTF | TGTGCCAGCAGCCCGGACAGGGGTCTTGGCTACACCTTC
TRBJ2-1 | - | TRBV7-9 | TRBD2 | CASSSLAGGPNEQFF | TGTGCCAGCAGCTCCCTAGCGGGAGGACCCAATGAGCAGTTCTTC
TRBJ1-1 | once | TRBV7-2 | - | CASSLARRLTEAFF | TGTGCCAGCAGCTTAGCGCGACGCCTCACTGAAGCTTTCTTT
TRBJ2-5 | - | TRBV14 | - | CASSQEWGRETQYF | TGTGCCAGCAGCCAAGAGTGGGGGCGAGAGACCCAGTACTTC
TRBJ1-2 | - | TRBV30 | - | CAWRVWDDYGYTF | TGTGCCTGGAGAGTTTGGGACGACTATGGCTACACCTTC
TRBJ1-1 | - | TRBV3-1/TRBV3-2 | - | CASSQVGQMNTEAFF | TGTGCCAGCAGCCAAGTTGGACAGATGAACACTGAAGCTTTCTTT
TRBJ2-1 | - | TRBV2 | TRBD2 | CASGGPPGGLAINEQFF | TGTGCCAGCGGGGGGCCTCCAGGGGGACTAGCCATCAATGAGCAGTTCTTC
TRBJ1-2 | - | TRBV19 | - | CASSTTPGRRGKGYTF | TGTGCCAGTAGCACAACTCCCGGACGGCGCGGGAAGGGCTACACCTTC
TRBJ2-7 | - | TRBV30 | - | CAWAKNRYYEQYF | TGTGCCTGGGCAAAAAACAGGTACTACGAGCAGTACTTC
TRBJ2-7 | - | TRBV7-9 | - | CASSPKGVGYEQYF | TGTGCCAGCAGCCCCAAAGGGGTGGGGTACGAGCAGTACTTC
TRBJ2-7 | - | TRBV11-1 | - | CASSASGVAHEQYF | TGTGCCAGCAGCGCCTCCGGAGTGGCTCACGAGCAGTACTTC
TRBJ2-6 | - | TRBV5-6 | - | CASSRTGGANVLTF | TGTGCCAGCAGCCGGACTGGTGGGGCCAACGTCCTGACTTTC
TRBJ1-1 | - | TRBV6-6 | TRBD1 | CASSRQGGNTEAFF | TGTGCCAGCAGTAGACAGGGAGGGAACACTGAAGCTTTCTTT
TRBJ1-2 | - | TRBV28 | - | CASSMGTPSRYGYTF | TGTGCCAGCAGCATGGGGACACCCTCACGCTATGGCTACACCTTC
TRBJ2-7 | - | TRBV5-5 | - | CASSLGELPSYEQYF | TGTGCCAGCAGCTTGGGGGAACTCCCTTCCTACGAGCAGTACTTC
TRBJ2-2 | - | TRBV30 | TRBD2 | CAWSAGLAGTGELFF | TGTGCCTGGAGTGCGGGACTAGCGGGAACCGGGGAGCTGTTTTTT
TRBJ2-2 | - | TRBV12-3/TRBV12-4 | - | CASRPGEVRELFF | TGTGCCAGCAGACCAGGGGAAGTACGGGAGCTGTTTTTT
TRBJ1-5 | - | TRBV4-2 | - | CASSQGGQPQHF | TGTGCCAGCAGCCAAGGGGGTCAGCCCCAGCATTTT
TRBJ1-6 | once | TRBV10-1 | - | CASSESNYRDSPHSYNSPLHF | TGCGCCAGCAGTGAGTCGAACTACAGGGATAGTCCCCACTCCTATAATTCACCCCTCCACTTT
TRBJ2-1 | - | TRBV10-3 | - | CATRDIDNEQFF | TGTGCCACAAGGGACATTGACAATGAGCAGTTCTTC
TRBJ2-6 | few | TRBV19 | - | CASSMDFGANVLTF | TGTGCCAGTAGTATGGACTTCGGGGCCAACGTCCTGACTTTC
TRBJ1-2 | - | TRBV7-3 | - | CASSSGRNNGYTF | TGTGCCAGCAGCTCTGGACGGAACAATGGCTACACCTTC